The 9 T cell receptor beta chains in this list originate from one sample, sequenced in a study of blood T cells in healthy people across ages. Together with a sample-barcoded 5' primer, a J-beta primer mix was included in a second PCR lasting about 7 to 11 cycles. Each CDR3 protein is one row after TCRdb ran MiXCR on the 5' RACE reads. Among over 1,500,000 distinct CDR3 sequences listed, approximately 40% were seen once. Sequenced material: blood. The origin of the receptors is a human donor in good health.

This clonotype was observed a few times. The chain uses TRBV5-6 and TRBJ2-1; D may be TRBD1 (5 bases). CDR1 is SGHDT and CDR2 is YYEEEE in the germline V gene. The V end was cut by 4 bases, the J end by 3 bases, with 11 bases between. The CDR3 has 14 amino acids. The CDR3 region has the DNA TGTGCCAGCAGCACCCTTGACAGCTACAATGAGCAGTTCTTC. Amino acid sequence: CASSTLDSYNEQFF.

The rearrangement uses TRBV10-3 and TRBJ2-5, with TRBD2 identical over 9 bases. Trimming cost V 2 bases and J 5 bases; bases outside gene matches: 6. The germline gives CDR1 ENHRY, CDR2 SYGVKD. This CDR3 is 15 amino acids long. DNA of the CDR3: TGTGCCATCAGTGAGAGACTAGCGGAGGCCGAGACCCAGTACTTC. Amino acids: CAISERLAEAETQYF.

Comment on this clonotype: Mismatch with germline at one junction end may stem from a read error. The chain couples TRBV10-2 to TRBJ1-1; 9 bases align to TRBD1. Germline-derived CDR1 and CDR2 are WSHSY and SAAADI. This CDR3 is built from 17 residues. In DNA, the CDR3 is TGCGCCAGCAACTCGGCTCGTGGACAGGGGCCGAACACTGAGGCTTTCTTT. As protein: CASNSARGQGPNTEAFF.

This chain joins TRBV7-2 and TRBJ2-2; D remains ambiguous. This CDR3 is 14 amino acids long. Germline V gene sequence: CDR1 SGHTA, CDR2 FQGNSA. V gave up 3 bases and J gave up 2 bases, with 7 bases separating them. The CDR3 DNA reads as TGTGCCAGCAGCTTCCAGCTTAACACCGGGGAGCTGTTTTTT. Translating gives CASSFQLNTGELFF. Together with reference TRBV7-2 and TRBJ2-2, the CDR3 gives the full variable domain: GAGVSQSPSNKVTEKGKDVELRCDPISGHTALYWYRQSLGQGLEFLIYFQGNSAPDKSGLPSDRFSAERTGGSVSTLTIQRTQQEDSAVYLCASSFQLNTGELFFGEGSRLTVL.

This clonotype was observed a few times. The CDR3 protein is CSARAASEPISPQYF. The CDR3 DNA sequence: TGCAGTGCTAGGGCGGCTAGCGAACCGATTTCACCGCAGTATTTT. The J gene is TRBJ2-3, the V gene TRBV20-1; maybe TRBD2 (6 bases). Germline V CDR1 and CDR2: DFQATT, SNEGSKA (reference sequence). The ends were cut back, 3 bases at V and 10 bases at J, with 23 bases in the middle. This CDR3 is built from 15 residues.

This clonotype has just a few counts. The CDR3 DNA follows: TGCGCCAGCTTGGGTGAGACCCAGTACTTC. Translated: CASLGETQYF. This chain uses TRBV10-2 with TRBJ2-5; no definite D call. There are 10 residues in the CDR3. Trimming left V 8 bases short and J 5 bases short, with 6 bases between. Per the germline V gene, CDR1 is WSHSY and CDR2 is SAAADI.

This clonotype was observed a handful of times. The germline gene is not matched at one end of the junction; a read error may be the cause. The chain links TRBV6-2 or TRBV6-3 to TRBJ2-1; D is ambiguous. The CDR3 length is 13 residues. From germline, CDR1 is MNHEY and CDR2 SVGEGT. The CDR3, as DNA: TGCGCCAGCAGTTATTCCTTAATAAATGAGCAGTTCTTC. It encodes CASSYSLINEQFF.

In this sample, this clonotype turned up a few times. The junction departs from germline at one end; a sequencing error may be responsible. CDR3 sequence reads: CASSLGTGTGVNEQFF. CDR3 coding DNA: TGTGCTAGCAGTTTGGGGACCGGGACAGGGGTCAATGAGCAGTTCTTC. The chain employs TRBV28 and TRBJ2-1, with 10 bases identical to TRBD1. The CDR3 runs to 16 residues. The germline V gene encodes CDR1 MDHEN and CDR2 SYDVKM.

The chain employs TRBV20-1 and TRBJ2-1; no reliable D call. The CDR3 extends over 11 amino acids. From germline, CDR1 is DFQATT and CDR2 SNEGSKA (reference sequence). V was cut by 3 bases and J by 6 bases, with 6 bases left in between. CDR3 in amino acids: CSASGLNEQFF. The CDR3 bases are TGCAGTGCTAGTGGGCTCAATGAGCAGTTCTTC.